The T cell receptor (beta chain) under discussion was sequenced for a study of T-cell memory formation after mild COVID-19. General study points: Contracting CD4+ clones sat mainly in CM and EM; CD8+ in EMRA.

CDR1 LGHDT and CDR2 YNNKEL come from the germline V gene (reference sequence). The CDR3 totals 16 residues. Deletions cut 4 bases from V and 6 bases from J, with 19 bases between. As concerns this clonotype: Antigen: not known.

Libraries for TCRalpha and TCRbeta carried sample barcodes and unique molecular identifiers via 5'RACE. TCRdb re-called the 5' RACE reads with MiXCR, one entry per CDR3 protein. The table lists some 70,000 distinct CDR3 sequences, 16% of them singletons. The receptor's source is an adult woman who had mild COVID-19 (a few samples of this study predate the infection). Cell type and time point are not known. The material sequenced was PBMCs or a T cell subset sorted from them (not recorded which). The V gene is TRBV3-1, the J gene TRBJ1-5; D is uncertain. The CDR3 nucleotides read TGTGCCAGCAGCCCCCTGGCCCCTGAAAGGCCTCAGCCCCAGCATTTT. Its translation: CASSPLAPERPQPQHF.